The 18 T cell receptor beta chains below were found in one sample sequenced in a study of T cells after yellow fever vaccination. MiXCR, applied by TCRdb to the 5' RACE reads, yields one record per CDR3 protein. The top ten clones hold about 3.5% of a sample with roughly 320,000 distinct CDR3 sequences, roughly 10% of them seen once. The specimen was CD4+ T cells sorted from PBMCs, collected 45 days after the yellow fever booster vaccination. These receptors were collected from a young man who received the YFV17D yellow fever vaccine.

The table lists this clonotype with a few counts. The CDR3 DNA reads as TGTGCCAGCAGCGGGTGGGAGACGGGCTATGGCTACACCTTC. Translated: CASSGWETGYGYTF. The V call is TRBV6-2 or TRBV6-3, the J call TRBJ1-2; D remains unclear. CDR1 MNHEY and CDR2 SVGEGT come from the germline V gene. The CDR3 is 14 residues long. The V end was cut by 6 bases, the J end by 4 bases, with 15 bases between.

This clonotype was counted only a few times. The chain employs TRBV7-2 and TRBJ2-7; D assignment may be TRBD1 or TRBD2 (5 bases each). V lost 5 bases and J lost 0, with 14 bases in between. Germline CDR1 and CDR2: SGHTA and FQGNSA. The CDR3 has 15 amino acids. The CDR3 DNA sequence: TGTGCCAGCAGCCCCGCCGGGACGGGCTCCTACGAGCAGTACTTC. It yields the protein CASSPAGTGSYEQYF.

This clonotype showed up just a few times. The V and J genes are TRBV7-2 and TRBJ2-5; D uncertain. The CDR3 consists of 14 residues. The V and J ends lost 1 base and 3 bases respectively, with 9 bases between them. Germline V gene data show CDR1 as SGHTA and CDR2 as FQGNSA. CDR3 coding DNA: TGTGCCAGCAGCTTAGATGGTCACGAAGAGACCCAGTACTTC. This gives the protein CASSLDGHEETQYF.

This clonotype was observed a handful of times. The chain joins TRBV4-3 to TRBJ1-6, with D maybe TRBD1 (6 bases). CDR1 is LGHNA, CDR2 YSLEER, per germline. The V end lost 0 bases, the J end lost 7 bases, and 10 bases lay between the germline ends. This CDR3 spans 15 amino acids. CDR3 sequence: CASSQEPGANSPLHF. In DNA, the CDR3 is TGCGCCAGCAGCCAAGAGCCAGGGGCGAATTCACCCCTCCACTTT.

Many counts were recorded for this clonotype. The V gene is TRBV24-1, the J gene TRBJ2-2; D tentatively reads TRBD1 or TRBD2 (5 bases each). The germline V gene has CDR1 KGHDR and CDR2 SFDVKD. This CDR3 has 14 amino acids. Trimming took off 9 bases at V and 0 bases at J, with 10 bases between the two ends. CDR3 coding DNA: TGTGCCACCTCGGGGACCGCGAACACCGGGGAGCTGTTTTTT. The encoded protein is CATSGTANTGELFF.

CDR3 sequence: CASSVAERTDTQYF. CDR3 sequence (DNA): TGTGCCAGCAGCGTAGCTGAACGCACAGATACGCAGTATTTT. The chain joins TRBV9 to TRBJ2-3, with D unresolved. The V and J ends lost 0 bases and 1 base respectively, with 6 bases between them. The CDR3 is 14 amino acids. Germline CDR1 SGDLS, CDR2 YYNGEE. Full variable domain (outside the CDR3, taken from reference TRBV9 and TRBJ2-3): DSGVTQTPKHLITATGQRVTLRCSPRSGDLSVYWYQQSLDQGLQFLIQYYNGEERAKGNILERFSAQQFPDLHSELNLSSLELGDSALYFCASSVAERTDTQYFGPGTRLTVL.

This clonotype has more than one count but fewer than ten. In DNA form, the CDR3 reads TGCGCCAGCAGCCAAGACTATAGCATCTACCCTCGCGAGCAGTACTTC. Amino acid sequence: CASSQDYSIYPREQYF. This sequence joins TRBV4-3 and TRBJ2-7; D uncertain. Germline-derived CDR1 and CDR2 are LGHNA and YSLEER. V was trimmed by 0 bases and J by 6 bases, leaving 18 bases between them. The CDR3 extends over 16 amino acids.

The CDR3 reads CASSFRDKIYEQYF. The CDR3 DNA follows: TGTGCCAGCAGCTTCCGGGACAAGATCTACGAGCAGTACTTC. The chain employs TRBV11-2 and TRBJ2-7; possibly TRBD1 for D (6 bases). There are 14 residues in the CDR3. Between the trimmed V and J ends, which lost 3 bases and 3 bases, there was a span of 12 bases. Germline CDR1 reads SGHAT; CDR2 reads FQNNGV. The variable domain in full, with the rest retrieved from reference TRBV11-2 and TRBJ2-7, is EAGVAQSPRYKIIEKRQSVAFWCNPISGHATLYWYQQILGQGPKLLIQFQNNGVVDDSQLPKDRFSAERLKGVDSTLKIQPAKLEDSAVYLCASSFRDKIYEQYFGPGTRLTVT.

This clonotype has at least ten counts. V is TRBV7-2 and J is TRBJ2-2; possible D gene TRBD2, 5 bases. The CDR3 runs 14 residues. Germline V gene data show CDR1 as SGHTA and CDR2 as FQGNSA. The germline V and J ends were trimmed by 6 bases and 4 bases, with 12 bases remaining between them. DNA of the CDR3: TGTGCCAGCAGTCGCGACTACACCACCGGGGAGCTGTTTTTT. Its protein product is CASSRDYTTGELFF.

This chain connects TRBV5-1 to TRBJ2-3, with 7 bases matching TRBD2. The CDR3 contains 15 residues. V shed 4 bases, J shed 6 bases, and the junction held 11 bases outside the gene matches. Germline values: CDR1 SGHRS, CDR2 YFSETQ. Here the CDR3 reads CASSPSSGLMDTQYF. CDR3 sequence (DNA): TGCGCCAGCAGCCCCTCTAGCGGTTTGATGGATACGCAGTATTTT.

The chain joins TRBV5-1 to TRBJ1-1; D may be TRBD1 (5 bases). The CDR3 covers 12 residues. The V gene's germline CDR1 is SGHRS and CDR2 YFSETQ. V lost 4 bases and J lost 1, with 5 bases in between. The CDR3 region has the DNA TGCGCCAGCAGCGACAGGAACACTGAAGCTTTCTTT. As protein: CASSDRNTEAFF.

This clonotype was recorded a few times. V and J are TRBV12-3 or TRBV12-4 and TRBJ2-7; possible D gene TRBD1, 7 bases. This CDR3 is built from 16 residues. The V and J ends lost 4 bases and 0 bases respectively, with 16 bases between them. The CDR3 sequence is CASSWRDSSSSYEQYV. CDR3 sequence (DNA): TGTGCCAGCAGTTGGCGGGACAGTTCGAGCTCCTACGAGCAGTACGTC.

This clonotype was detected a few times. The chain combines TRBV6-6 with TRBJ1-4; no clear D. Per the germline V gene, CDR1 is MNHNY and CDR2 is SVGAGI (reference sequence). Trimming shortened V by 10 bases and J by 0 bases, and 9 bases separated the two germline ends. CDR3 length equals 13 residues. The CDR3 reads CAITQATNEKLFF. The CDR3 DNA reads as TGTGCCATAACCCAAGCAACTAATGAAAAACTGTTTTTT.

This clonotype was counted a few times. V usage is TRBV18 and J usage is TRBJ2-7; 8 bases align to TRBD1. CDR3 length equals 14 residues. Germline trimming cut 3 bases from V and 7 bases from J; bases unmatched to any gene: 8. Germline V gene data show CDR1 as KGHSH and CDR2 as LQKENI. The CDR3 loop reads CASSPLQGAREQYF. The CDR3, as DNA: TGTGCCAGCTCACCCCTCCAGGGGGCTCGGGAGCAGTACTTC. Looking up the rest from reference TRBV18 and TRBJ2-7 gives the full variable domain: NAGVMQNPRHLVRRRGQEARLRCSPMKGHSHVYWYRQLPEEGLKFMVYLQKENIIDESGMPKERFSAEFPKEGPSILRIQQVVRGDSAAYFCASSPLQGAREQYFGPGTRLTVT.

The V call is TRBV18, the J call TRBJ1-4; D uncertain. Trimming shortened V by 3 bases and J by 8 bases, and 13 bases separated the two germline ends. The CDR3 extends over 14 amino acids. Germline loops: CDR1 KGHSH, CDR2 LQKENI. CDR3 DNA sequence: TGTGCCAGCTCACCCAAGAGCCAGGAGGAAAAACTGTTTTTT. It encodes CASSPKSQEEKLFF.

This clonotype was seen many times. The chain joins TRBV24-1 to TRBJ2-1, with 9 bases identical to TRBD2. Looked up from germline, CDR1 is KGHDR and CDR2 is SFDVKD. V was pared by 9 bases and J by 1 base, with 3 bases of the junction left unmatched. This CDR3 has 14 amino acids. CDR3 nucleotide sequence: TGTGCCACCGCGAGCGGGGGGTCCTACAATGAGCAGTTCTTC. Translated: CATASGGSYNEQFF.

The chain employs TRBV12-3 or TRBV12-4 and TRBJ2-1; 11 bases fit TRBD2. Germline trimming cut 7 bases from V and 7 bases from J; bases unmatched to any gene: 9. The CDR3 length is 15 residues. CDR3 bases: TGTGCCAGCACCCCATGGGCTAGCGGGGGGAATGAGCAGTTCTTC. This sequence encodes CASTPWASGGNEQFF.

This clonotype has at least ten counts. The chain has TRBV28 and TRBJ2-3; TRBD1 matches at 9 bases. Germline trimming cut 8 bases from V and 5 bases from J; bases unmatched to any gene: 14. The CDR3 loop spans 16 amino acids. The germline CDR1 and CDR2 sequences are MDHEN and SYDVKM. The DNA of the CDR3 is TGTGCCAGCGTAAACCCCGGACAGGGGACCCAAGATACGCAGTATTTT. This encodes CASVNPGQGTQDTQYF. Filled out from reference TRBV28 and TRBJ2-3, the complete variable domain reads DVKVTQSSRYLVKRTGEKVFLECVQDMDHENMFWYRQDPGLGLRLIYFSYDVKMKEKGDIPEGYSVSREKKERFSLILESASTNQTSMYLCASVNPGQGTQDTQYFGPGTRLTVL.